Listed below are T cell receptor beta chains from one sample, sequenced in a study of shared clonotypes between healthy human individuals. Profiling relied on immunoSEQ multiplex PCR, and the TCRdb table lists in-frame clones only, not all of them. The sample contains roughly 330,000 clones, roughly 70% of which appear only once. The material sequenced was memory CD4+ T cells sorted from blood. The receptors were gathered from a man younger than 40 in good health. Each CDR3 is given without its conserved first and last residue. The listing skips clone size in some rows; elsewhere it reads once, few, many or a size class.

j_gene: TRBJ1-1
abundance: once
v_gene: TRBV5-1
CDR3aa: ASTQGDRLRTEAF

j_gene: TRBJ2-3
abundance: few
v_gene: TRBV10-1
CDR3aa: ASSGKNYREGSTDTQY

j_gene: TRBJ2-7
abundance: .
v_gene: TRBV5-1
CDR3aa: ASSQNRGFYEQY

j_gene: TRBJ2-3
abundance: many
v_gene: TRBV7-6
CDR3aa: ASSLLPIVAGADTQY

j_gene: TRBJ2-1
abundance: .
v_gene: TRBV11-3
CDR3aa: ASSFDRSYNEQF

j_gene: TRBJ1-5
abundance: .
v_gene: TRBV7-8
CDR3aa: ASSLSRSNQPQH

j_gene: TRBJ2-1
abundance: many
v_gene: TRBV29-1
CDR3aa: SIPSRRKQGISYNEQF

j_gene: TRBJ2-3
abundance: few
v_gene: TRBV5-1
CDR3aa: ASRKQGVGTDTQY

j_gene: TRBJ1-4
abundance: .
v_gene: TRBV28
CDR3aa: ASSLPREGEKLF

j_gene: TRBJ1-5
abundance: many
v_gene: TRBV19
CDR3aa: ASSPSARRTANQPQH

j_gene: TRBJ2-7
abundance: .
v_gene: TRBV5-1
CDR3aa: ASSGDRVPYEQY

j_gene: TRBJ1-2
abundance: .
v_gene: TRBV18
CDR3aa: ASSPLGETGSGHYGYT

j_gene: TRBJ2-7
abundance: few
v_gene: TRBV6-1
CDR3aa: ASSTGGYEQY

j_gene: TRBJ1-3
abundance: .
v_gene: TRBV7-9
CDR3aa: ASSWGSGNTIY

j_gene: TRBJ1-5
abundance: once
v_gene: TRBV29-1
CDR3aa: SVGTGGNQPQH

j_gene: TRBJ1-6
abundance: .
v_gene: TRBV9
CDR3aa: ASSDLGPLH

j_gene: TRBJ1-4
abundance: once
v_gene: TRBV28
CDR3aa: ASSPWTGPEKLF

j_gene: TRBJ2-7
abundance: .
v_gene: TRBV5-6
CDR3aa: GTGAYEQY

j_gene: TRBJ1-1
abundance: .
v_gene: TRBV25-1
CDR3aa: ASSEVTYTEAF